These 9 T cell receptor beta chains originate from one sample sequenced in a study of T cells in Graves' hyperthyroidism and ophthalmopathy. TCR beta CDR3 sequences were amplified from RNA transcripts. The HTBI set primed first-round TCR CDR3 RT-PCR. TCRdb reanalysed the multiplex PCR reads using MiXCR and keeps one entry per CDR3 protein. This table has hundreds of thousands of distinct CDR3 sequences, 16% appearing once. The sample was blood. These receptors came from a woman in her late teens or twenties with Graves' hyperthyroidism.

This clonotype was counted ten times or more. The CDR3 nucleotides are TGTGCCAGCAGCCAAGGAGGGGGGCTCCAAGAGACCCAGTACTTC. Its translation: CASSQGGGLQETQYF. This sequence joins TRBV3-1 and TRBJ2-5, with D possibly being TRBD1 or TRBD2 (6 bases each). This CDR3 has 15 residues. Per germline, CDR1 LGHDT and CDR2 YNNKEL (reference sequence). Trimming left V 1 base short and J 1 base short, with 10 bases between.

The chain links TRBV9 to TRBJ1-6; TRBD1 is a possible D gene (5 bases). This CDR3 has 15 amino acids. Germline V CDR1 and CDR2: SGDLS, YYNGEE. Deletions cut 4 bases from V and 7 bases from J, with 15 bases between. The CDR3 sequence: CASSNHAGWNSPLHF. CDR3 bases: TGTGCCAGCAGCAACCACGCAGGGTGGAATTCACCCCTCCACTTT.

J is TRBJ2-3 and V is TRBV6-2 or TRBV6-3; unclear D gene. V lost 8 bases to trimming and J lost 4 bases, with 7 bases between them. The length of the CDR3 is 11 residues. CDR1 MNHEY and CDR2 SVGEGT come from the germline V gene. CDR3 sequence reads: CASALSDTQYF. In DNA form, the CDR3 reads TGTGCCAGCGCACTATCAGATACGCAGTATTTT.

This CDR3 reads CASSFSGRASYNEQFF. The CDR3 coding sequence is TGTGCCAGCAGCTTTAGCGGGAGGGCTTCCTACAATGAGCAGTTCTTC. The chain is built from TRBV7-8 and TRBJ2-1; 11 bases are a match to TRBD2. With V trimmed by 3 bases and J by 1 base, 2 bases remained unmatched. The CDR3 has 16 residues. Germline-derived CDR1 and CDR2 are SGHVS and FQNEAQ. The entire variable domain, with the rest obtained from reference TRBV7-8 and TRBJ2-1, is as follows: GAGVSQSPRYKVAKRGQDVALRCDPISGHVSLFWYQQALGQGPEFLTYFQNEAQLDKSGLPSDRFFAERPEGSVSTLKIQRTQQEDSAVYLCASSFSGRASYNEQFFGPGTRLTVL.

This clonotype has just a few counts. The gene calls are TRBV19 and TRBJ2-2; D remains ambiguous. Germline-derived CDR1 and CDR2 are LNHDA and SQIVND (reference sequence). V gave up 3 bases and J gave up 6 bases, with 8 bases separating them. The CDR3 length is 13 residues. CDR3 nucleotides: TGTGCCAGTAGTATCAACCCCCCCGGGGAGCTGTTTTTT. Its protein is CASSINPPGELFF.

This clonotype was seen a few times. Written as DNA, the CDR3 is TGCAGCGTTTGGGGACTAGCGGCCAACACCGGGGAGCTGTTTTTT. As protein: CSVWGLAANTGELFF. This rearrangement joins TRBV29-1 to TRBJ2-2, with 11 positions matching TRBD2. Trimming removed 5 bases from V and 2 bases from J; junction bases left unmatched: 4. CDR3 length equals 15 residues. Germline loops: CDR1 SQVTM, CDR2 ANQGSEA.

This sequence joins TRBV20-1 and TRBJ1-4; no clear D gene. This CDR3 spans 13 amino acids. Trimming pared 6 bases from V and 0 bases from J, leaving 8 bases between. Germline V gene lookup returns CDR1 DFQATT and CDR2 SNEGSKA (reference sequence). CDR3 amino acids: CSAGSPTNEKLFF. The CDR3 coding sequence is TGCAGTGCGGGTTCTCCAACTAATGAAAAACTGTTTTTT.

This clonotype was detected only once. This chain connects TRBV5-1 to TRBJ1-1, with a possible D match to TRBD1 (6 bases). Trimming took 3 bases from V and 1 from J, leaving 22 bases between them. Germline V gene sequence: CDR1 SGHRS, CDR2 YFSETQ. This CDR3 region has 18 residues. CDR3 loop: CASSYSARGLVENTEAFF. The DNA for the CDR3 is TGCGCCAGCAGCTACAGCGCCAGGGGCTTGGTAGAGAACACTGAAGCTTTCTTT.

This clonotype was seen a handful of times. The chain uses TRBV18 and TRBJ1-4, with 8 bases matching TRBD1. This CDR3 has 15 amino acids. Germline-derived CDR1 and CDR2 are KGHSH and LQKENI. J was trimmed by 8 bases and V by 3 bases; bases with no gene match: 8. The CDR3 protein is CASSPSTGVTEKLFF. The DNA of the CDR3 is TGTGCCAGCTCACCCTCGACAGGGGTAACGGAAAAACTGTTTTTT.